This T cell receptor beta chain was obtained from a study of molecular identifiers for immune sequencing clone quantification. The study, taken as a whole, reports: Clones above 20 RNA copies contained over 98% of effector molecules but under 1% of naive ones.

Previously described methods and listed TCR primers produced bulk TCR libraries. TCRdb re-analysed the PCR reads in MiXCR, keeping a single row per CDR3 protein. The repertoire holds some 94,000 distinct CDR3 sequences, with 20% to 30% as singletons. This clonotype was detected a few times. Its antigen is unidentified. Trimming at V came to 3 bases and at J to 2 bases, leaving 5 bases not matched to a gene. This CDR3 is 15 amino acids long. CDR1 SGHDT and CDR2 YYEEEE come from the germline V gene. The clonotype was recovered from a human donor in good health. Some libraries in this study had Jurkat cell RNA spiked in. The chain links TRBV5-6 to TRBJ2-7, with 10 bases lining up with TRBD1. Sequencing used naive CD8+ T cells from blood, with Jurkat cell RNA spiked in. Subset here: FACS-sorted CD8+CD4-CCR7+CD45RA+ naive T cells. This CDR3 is CASSSRDRGPYEQYF. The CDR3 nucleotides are TGTGCCAGCAGCTCCCGGGACAGGGGACCCTACGAGCAGTACTTC.